This T cell receptor (beta chain) is from a study of shared clonotypes between healthy human individuals. The CDR3 extends over 14 amino acids. J gave up 5 bases and V 5 bases, and 5 bases lay outside the gene matches. Per the germline V gene, CDR1 is SGHRS and CDR2 is YFSETQ. Here immunoSEQ multiplex PCR was the method, and the copy in TCRdb shows in-frame clones only, minus some. The sample lists approximately 2.4 million clones, approximately 95% occurring once. The sequence was obtained from a man younger than 30 in good health. The chain joins TRBV5-1 to TRBJ1-1, with 11 nucleotides matching TRBD1. The sample comprised naive CD4+ T cells sorted from blood. Described subset: CD45RA+ positively selected. The CDR3 loop is CASSPGQGVTEAFF. CDR3 DNA: TGCGCCAGCAGTCCGGGACAGGGGGTTACTGAAGCTTTCTTT.